Sequencing of this T cell receptor (beta chain) was carried out in a study of T cell responses to AZD1222 COVID-19 vaccine. Study conclusions and caveats: Across the whole spike, CD4 TCRs peaked at regions 160-218 and 743-854. Only 5 to 7 individuals given AZD1222 were seropositive at baseline. Spike-specific TCR depth and breadth grew after two AZD1222 doses.

The CDR3 spans 12 residues. V lost 6 bases and J lost 9, with 12 bases in between. A remark on this clone: What it binds is not known.

Assay: immunoSEQ multiplex PCR; the TCRdb copy retains only in-frame clones and omits some. The repertoire has approximately 150,000 clones, around 88% of them found once; the top ten carry roughly 2.1%. This material consisted of peripheral blood, taken on day 0 of AZD1222 vaccination. The gene calls are TRBV12-3 or TRBV12-4 and TRBJ1-5; D is possibly TRBD1 (5 bases). This receptor was taken from an adult in good health. The CDR3: CASRGGAMPQHF. In DNA, the CDR3 is TGTGCCAGCAGGGGTGGGGCAATGCCCCAGCATTTT.